Listed below are T cell receptor beta chains from one sample, sequenced in a study of CD8+CD57+ T cells in acquired aplastic anemia. TCRdb analysed the reads with MiXCR anew, one entry per CDR3 protein. The sample carries hundreds of thousands of distinct CDR3 sequences, around 32% recorded once. The sequenced sample consisted of sorted CD4+, CD8+, or CD8+CD57+ T cells (not recorded which) from PBMCs. These receptors all stem from a human donor with aplastic anemia. Both conserved end residues are trimmed from each CDR3. D genes are given only for firm matches. Part of the rows lack a size; the others show once, few, many or a class for expanded clones.

>NA|TRBV7-9|11|NA
ASSPEPNSPLH
>few|TRBV4-3|13|NA
ASSQSGRSNYGYT
>NA|TRBV5-6|13|TRBD2
ASSLWGGSTDTQY
>few|TRBV10-3|13|NA
AIAPGRTRSYEQY
>few|TRBV19|12|TRBD1
ASSLTGGTEKLF
>many|TRBV29-1|10|NA
SATGSYNEQF
>few|TRBV2|12|TRBD1
ASRRTGDGNTIY
>NA|TRBV11-2|15|NA
VSSLLRQSATNEKLF
>NA|TRBV24-1|13|NA
ATSDYDRNNQPQH
>NA|TRBV28|10|NA
ASSFADYEQY
>few|TRBV5-4|13|TRBD1
ASSLVGTGGDEQF
>many|TRBV9|13|TRBD1
ASSSQGAVGQPQH
>many|TRBV10-3|12|TRBD1
AISGTGDGTEAF
>NA|TRBV5-1|13|TRBD1
ASSLLGTDNEKLF
>few|TRBV7-3|12|NA
ASSPRGGANEQY
>many|TRBV19|12|TRBD2
ASSATSGSGEQY
>many|TRBV7-9|12|TRBD1
ASHPGQKNTEAF
>NA|TRBV7-9|12|TRBD2
ASSSGGCTDTQY
>many|TRBV24-1|14|TRBD2
ATSDPTGGRTGELF
>NA|TRBV9|15|NA
ASSVDPPGAINNEQF
>few|TRBV19|15|TRBD1
ASSIRALQGASTEAF
>many|TRBV6-4|11|NA
ASSDLPGDEQY
>few|TRBV19|13|TRBD1
ATSTGQAHYNEQF
>NA|TRBV20-1|14|NA
SARDIRVSSTNEQF
>few|TRBV7-9|15|NA
ASSDGPRILSNQPQH
>NA|TRBV25-1|12|NA
ASSLLWTAGGYT
>many|TRBV20-1|10|NA
SARVGSYEQY
>few|TRBV11-2|15|NA
ASSLGYGGSANYGYT
>many|TRBV29-1|12|NA
SVLGGQGMDEQY
>many|TRBV19|11|NA
ASRTTRLGEQF
>NA|TRBV20-1|12|TRBD2
SARWGSGSNEQF
>many|TRBV5-5|12|NA
ASSFGQTNTEAF
>many|TRBV7-9|12|NA
ASSSAGGSSPLH
>many|TRBV9|13|NA
ASSVGEGWNSPLH
>NA|TRBV7-9|11|NA
ASSTVPPEKLF
>many|TRBV10-3|11|TRBD1
AIRATGVNEQF
>few|TRBV6-1|14|NA
ASSETWTASSVEAF
>NA|TRBV27|15|NA
ASSFVSLTLGGTEAF
>NA|TRBV10-3|12|NA
AISDVGQGETQY
>many|TRBV2|13|NA
ASSVERDSGNTIY
>NA|TRBV12-3/TRBV12-4|12|NA
ASSARQVNTEAF
>NA|TRBV13|12|NA
ASSLQSAVSPLH
>NA|TRBV15|13|NA
ATSRLAQGSSPLH
>NA|TRBV19|11|NA
ASSPRLYNEQF
>NA|TRBV28|17|TRBD2
AGSPTGAGEPPWGNEQY